This T cell receptor (beta chain) is drawn from a study of PD-L1 blockade in urothelial cancer. At the level of the study: A median approximately 150,000 T cells were found in blood samples.

TCRdb's copy holds only in-frame clones and misses some; the assay was immunoSEQ multiplex PCR. The sample yields 49,000 or so clones, approximately 79% seen once. As for time point: pretreatment peripheral blood. Trimming left V 6 bases short and J 2 bases short, with 15 bases between. CDR3 length equals 14 residues. Germline CDR1 and CDR2: SGHRS and YFSETQ. The rearrangement links TRBV5-1 to TRBJ2-7; weak D call: TRBD1 (5 bases). The input for sequencing was PBMCs, taken around atezolizumab (anti-PD-L1) treatment. The clonotype comes from a man in his 70s with urothelial cancer. The CDR3 spells CASTNKDSPYEQYF. CDR3 bases: TGCGCCAGCACCAATAAAGACAGCCCCTACGAGCAGTACTTC.